This T cell receptor (beta chain) was recovered during a study of T-cell reconstitution after alpha-beta-depleted transplantation in children. This CDR3 has 15 residues. From germline, CDR1 is SGHRS and CDR2 YFSETQ. V shed 0 bases, J shed 5 bases, and the junction held 8 bases outside the gene matches. During its preparation, the TCRbeta library received unique molecular identifiers. TCRdb processed the PCR reads anew with MiXCR; each CDR3 protein has one entry. The sample has a few hundred thousand distinct CDR3 sequences; approximately 20% are singletons. This TCR was sampled from a human donor who donated a stem cell graft to a child with acute lymphoblastic leukemia. This sample comprised PBMCs from the stem cell graft donor, obtained from the stem cell graft. The chain is built from TRBV5-1 and TRBJ2-7, with 7 bases fitting TRBD2. The chain's CDR3 is CASSLVGEGPDEQYF. The CDR3, as DNA: TGCGCCAGCAGCTTGGTGGGGGAGGGCCCTGACGAGCAGTACTTC. Based on the CDR3 plus reference TRBV5-1 and TRBJ2-7, the full variable domain is KAGVTQTPRYLIKTRGQQVTLSCSPISGHRSVSWYQQTPGQGLQFLFEYFSETQRNKGNFPGRFSGRQFSNSRSEMNVSTLELGDSALYLCASSLVGEGPDEQYFGPGTRLTVT.